This T cell receptor beta chain was observed in a study of molecular identifiers for immune sequencing clone quantification. This CDR3 comprises 16 residues. V lost 2 bases, J lost 7 bases, and 6 bases stayed unmatched. Germline lookup yields CDR1 SGHTA and CDR2 FQGTGA. TCRdb used MiXCR to reprocess the PCR reads, holding one entry per CDR3 protein. Seen here are 490,000 or so distinct CDR3 sequences, about 25% observed once, and the top ten hold 0.7% to 0.9%. The specimen sequenced was naive CD8+ T cells from blood, with Jurkat cell RNA spiked in. Specified subset: FACS-sorted CD8+CD4-CCR7+CD45RA+ naive T cells. The chain combines TRBV7-3 with TRBJ2-1; 12 nucleotides agree with TRBD2. The receptor was isolated from a human donor in good health. Some libraries in this study had Jurkat cell RNA spiked in. In nucleotides, the CDR3 is TGTGCCAGCAGCTTACTAGCGGGAGGGCCAGAAAATGAGCAGTTCTTC. Protein product: CASSLLAGGPENEQFF. Complete variable domain (other parts from reference TRBV7-3 and TRBJ2-1): GAGVSQTPSNKVTEKGKYVELRCDPISGHTALYWYRQSLGQGPEFLIYFQGTGAADDSGLPNDRFFAVRPEGSVSTLKIQRTERGDSAVYLCASSLLAGGPENEQFFGPGTRLTVL.